Reported below is one TCR beta chain. This clone was counted a single time. Its antigen is unknown. No much larger clonotype is one base removed from it; base qualities were not supplied. The data are from a study of cytomegalovirus exposure and HLA in healthy donors listed by TCRdb under 2017. Turning to the overall study: According to an earlier analysis of several hundred of the donors, about 190 million T cells yielded over 100 million unique TCR beta sequences and 276 Gb of sequence data. Typing coverage differed by locus: A, B, C, DRB1 and DQB1 were typed in roughly 620-630 donors, DQA1 in 522, DPA1 in some 600, and DPB1 in 400 to 490. HLA typing included class I and class II loci at four-digit resolution. A later analysis re-examined previously published TCR beta repertoires from several hundred donors and added high-resolution HLA genotyping to investigate patterns of TCR occurrence. A later genetic analysis used genome-wide SNP genotypes for about three fifths of the 666 donors, treating that subset as a discovery cohort. An earlier analysis of approximately 580 of the donors used high-throughput TCR beta sequencing to judge whether each TCR beta V gene segment behaved as functional or pseudogenic. Roughly 300 gigabases of sequencing data and 78 million or so unique TCR sequences were included in an early release covering several hundred HLA-typed donors. Across roughly 420 genotyped donors of the cohort, an average of about 240,000 unique TCR beta nucleotide sequences per donor were sequenced, and 15% to 20% of those sequences were non-productive. Donor age, sex, ethnicity and CMV serostatus were compiled alongside the repertoire data. Because of strong linkage in the cohort, roughly five DR-DQ haplotypes were treated as single units for association and clustering. The study combined high-throughput TCR immunosequencing, statistical association of individual TCRs with disease status, and machine learning to predict cytomegalovirus infection status. Besides the first cohort of about 730 subjects, a separate validation cohort made up of roughly 120 different subjects was used. The aim of the study was to test whether cataloging public T cell receptors could identify signatures of past pathogen exposure. Of the 350 to 450 genotyped donors, approximately 83% fell in the genetic ancestry cluster associated with self-reported Caucasian donors. The later analysis used no new phenotypic data to find candidate immune exposures, relying instead on TCR beta sequences and their occurrence across donors. The T cell repertoires of under 750 subjects were profiled by immunosequencing and related to cytomegalovirus serostatus. All discovery cohort repertoires had been generated on a single sequencing platform. The research as a whole found: Roughly uniform sequencing depth across donors was assumed in presence/absence analyses, although this assumption may not hold. In a later analysis, HLA-associated TCR beta chains showed more clonal expansion and lower generation probabilities than non-associated chains that were equally common. At a false discovery rate of 0.05, a later analysis linked around 15,000 TCR beta sequences to specific HLA alleles. Correlated functional status among segregating V segments might reflect linkage disequilibrium, but an unknown experimental factor could not be ruled out. CMV serostatus was the only immune exposure information available for the cohort. The classifier was reported to diagnose cytomegalovirus status with high specificity and sensitivity in both the original cohort and the validation cohort. According to the authors, the approach could potentially be generalized to other disease states and immunological phenotypes. HLA typing was unavailable for some donors at each locus, so association tests used only the typed subset. Because the 87-base-pair reads could not distinguish some IMGT-functional V segments, including TRBV6-2 and TRBV6-3, those segments were excluded. Because counts were too low, seventeen rarely observed V segments, including chromosome 9 orphons, were left out of the earlier analysis of several hundred of the donors. Strong co-occurrence of HLA alleles, especially DR and DQ, made assigning TCR associations to individual alleles difficult. In a later analysis, TCR association rates were found to vary across HLA loci, with the most associated TCRs seen for DRB1 alleles and the fewest for HLA-C alleles. A further reported finding was that TCR beta sequences accurately predicted the HLA-A and HLA-B alleles for most subjects in the first cohort. A later analysis reported that several top co-occurrence clusters appeared linked to parvovirus B19, influenza, CMV and Epstein-Barr virus. In the study, around 150 TCR beta chains were listed as associated with cytomegalovirus. In a later analysis, most CMV-associated TCR beta chains were found to appear HLA-restricted, with HLA associations seemingly driven largely by CMV exposure. In an earlier analysis of approximately 590 of the donors, most TCR beta V segments appeared in productive rearrangements about 87% or about 30% of the time, broadly matching IMGT annotations. In a later genetic analysis, fewer N-insertions in productive TCRs were reported among donors in an Asian-associated ancestry cluster than the roughly 700-donor mean. While some public TCRs were present in many individuals, most TCR sequences turned up only very rarely across donors. A few of the identified cytomegalovirus-associated TCR beta chains were confirmed in vitro to be specific for cytomegalovirus antigens. The cohort was sequenced for TCR beta chains only, and without alpha or paired-chain data the features that could be detected were limited. A cluster of highly shared sequence variants was judged likely to represent a technical artifact of the sequencing pipeline. A later genetic analysis associated a missense DCLRE1C variant with V-gene and J-gene trimming of TCR beta chains, and an independent cohort replicated the association.

There are 15 amino acids in the CDR3, from cysteine to phenylalanine inclusive. CDR3 DNA is the only sequence kept; it has 45 bases, read in frame from the first base. V is trimmed back by 3 bases and J by 1 base, and the junction contains 5 bases that no gene match accounts for. In the germline V gene (reference sequence), CDR1 corresponds to LNHNV and CDR2 to YYDKDF. The cohort comprised more than 550 healthy bone marrow donors. At the time of sampling, all cohort members were nominally healthy, though unrecorded immune exposures were likely present. The donor was CMV seropositive and belonged to the group of around 300 seropositive cohort members. Every donor gave a peripheral blood sample, and the peripheral blood mononuclear cells from that sample were used for TCR beta sequencing. The Qiagen DNeasy Blood Extraction Kit was used to extract genomic DNA from the blood cell samples. The library was built by means of the immunoSEQ multiplex PCR assay. A mixture of 60 forward primers for TCR Vbeta segments and 13 reverse primers for TCR Jbeta segments was used in the multiplex PCR. The CDR3 region of rearranged TCR beta genes was amplified from genomic DNA with a multiplex PCR assay. The amplified TCR beta libraries were sequenced on the Illumina HiSeq System as 87-base-pair reads. The study's own analysis went as follows. A later analysis counted around 72 million unique TCR beta chains across the 700 or so repertoires, and roughly 9.9 million of these chains were shared by at least two donors. Raw reads were error-corrected and collapsed into unique sequences by a nearest-neighbor algorithm in which closely related sequences were merged to remove PCR and sequencing errors. To assign V, D and J gene segments, CDR3 sequences were aligned to IMGT reference sequences. For a sequence to be retained, a match of at least six nucleotides to both a V gene segment and a J gene segment was required. A rearrangement was called productive if the CDR3 had no stop codons and remained in frame with V and J, and every other rearrangement was called non-productive. CDR3 was defined by IMGT convention, running from the second conserved V-encoded cysteine to the conserved J-encoded phenylalanine. Sequences without an unambiguous match to a single V gene segment were excluded from the earlier analysis of approximately 600 of the donors. In an earlier analysis of several hundred of the donors, V segments were called functional above 56.7% productive rearrangements and were called segregating when the between-donor standard deviation exceeded 5%. To diagnose cytomegalovirus status from the catalog of TCR beta chain sequences, a statistical classification framework was built. V and J gene assignment, in a later analysis, came from comparing TCR nucleotide sequences with IMGT/GENE-DB human TR gene sequences. The TCRdist pipeline was used in a later analysis to assign CDR3 sequences and most-parsimonious VDJ recombination scenarios. In a later analysis, each TCR beta chain was defined by its CDR3 amino acid sequence together with its V-gene family, and reads without a unique V-gene family were excluded. To address suspected cross-contamination and a sequencing artifact, a later analysis removed under 600 highly shared, low-generation-probability nucleotide sequences. In a later analysis, a clonal expansion index was calculated for each public chain from normalized within-repertoire ranks of inferred template counts. In a later analysis, generation probabilities were computed with a VDJ recombination model fitted to out-of-frame rearrangements, and the resulting probabilities were checked against IGoR. A later analysis scored TCR-TCR, TCR-HLA and TCR-CMV co-occurrence with hypergeometric tests, applying a repertoire-size bias correction to TCR pairs. A later analysis estimated false discovery rates by permuting HLA or CMV assignments 20 times. In a later analysis, co-occurring TCRs were grouped using DBSCAN, with TCRdist sequence similarity added in when clustering inside HLA-allele-positive subsets. Co-occurrence clustering excluded repertoires with fewer than 30,000 or more than 120,000 public chains, plus five with anomalous nucleotide sharing. TCRdb mirrors the immuneACCESS table, restricted to in-frame sequences. Some clones are absent from its copies; in checked studies, under half trace to an unresolved V gene, and the reason for the others is unknown. For V, J and clone size, that table is used; D and trimming come from the DNA. This sample comprises 100,000 or so clones, roughly 80% of them detected only once. 9.6% of the sample is in the top ten clones.

Sample: PBMCs. Here the chain combines TRBV15 and TRBJ1-1, with 7 bases in between that match TRBD1. This receptor was taken from a male donor in good health and CMV-seropositive. The DNA is as follows: TGTGCCACCAGCAGGAACAGGGGACCGAACACTGAAGCTTTCTTT. Its amino acids are CATSRNRGPNTEAFF.